What follows are 18 T cell receptor beta chains derived from one specimen sequenced in a study of shared clonotypes between healthy human individuals. Using immunoSEQ multiplex PCR, the repertoire was profiled, and TCRdb retains in-frame clones only, with some absent. This table has 950,000 to 1,100,000 clones, 65% to 75% appearing once. Sequencing was performed on memory CD4+ T cells sorted from blood. This sample's subset: CD45RA-negative fraction. The source of these receptors is a man aged 18 to 35 in good health.

In the case of this clone: Other DNA variants within this sample encode the same CDR3. V and J are TRBV7-9 and TRBJ1-2, with D hard to call. The CDR3 is made up of 13 amino acids. Trimming left V 1 base short and J 4 bases short, with 7 bases between. Per the germline V gene, CDR1 is SEHNR and CDR2 is FQNEAQ (reference sequence). The CDR3: CASSLGTVYGYTF. The DNA of the CDR3 is TGTGCCAGCAGCTTAGGAACAGTCTATGGCTACACCTTC.

The CDR3 DNA follows: TGTGCCAGCAGAGGTTATACTAGCACAGATACGCAGTATTTT. Amino acids: CASRGYTSTDTQYF. V is TRBV2 and J is TRBJ2-3; D is uncertain. Trimming cost V 6 bases and J 0 bases, with 10 bases left between them. The germline gives CDR1 SNHLY, CDR2 FYNNEI. This CDR3 is built from 14 residues.

This sequence joins TRBV10-3 and TRBJ2-6, with a tentative D call TRBD1 (5 bases). V was pared by 6 bases and J by 2 bases, with 8 bases between. The CDR3 loop spans 14 amino acids. Germline CDR1 and CDR2: ENHRY and SYGVKD. CDR3 sequence reads: CAISAGTGANVLTF. Here the CDR3 DNA reads TGTGCCATCAGCGCAGGGACTGGGGCCAACGTCCTGACTTTC.

V and J are TRBV2 and TRBJ2-7; D assignment may be TRBD1 or TRBD2 (6 bases each). CDR3 length: 14 residues. CDR1 is SNHLY, CDR2 FYNNEI, per germline. Trimming left V 8 bases short and J 5 bases short, with 19 bases between. CDR3 sequence reads: CASGLTGAGHEQYF. The CDR3 nucleotides read TGTGCCAGCGGTTTAACGGGGGCCGGACACGAGCAGTACTTC.

This clone came up once. The V call is TRBV6-1, the J call TRBJ2-7; the match to TRBD1 covers 8 bases. The V segment lost 7 bases and the J segment 6 bases; nucleotides outside the gene matches: 8. Germline CDR1 MNHNS, CDR2 SASEGT. This CDR3 comprises 13 residues. The CDR3 sequence: CASTLTGGAEQYF. The CDR3 coding sequence is TGTGCCAGCACTTTAACAGGGGGAGCCGAGCAGTACTTC.

V gene TRBV5-4 combines with J gene TRBJ2-5; TRBD1 matches 7 bases. The CDR3 is 13 amino acids. Losses at the gene ends were 4 bases for V and 5 bases for J; bases not matched to a gene: 5. Germline lookup yields CDR1 SGHNT and CDR2 YYREEE (reference sequence). The CDR3 protein is CASSVGTVETQYF. The DNA for the CDR3 is TGTGCCAGCAGCGTCGGGACAGTGGAGACCCAGTACTTC.

This clone occurred a few times. This chain connects TRBV7-6 to TRBJ2-5, with TRBD2 matching 12 bases. V gave up 5 bases and J gave up 5 bases; unmatched junction bases: 9. Per germline, CDR1 SGHVS and CDR2 FNYEAQ. This CDR3 is built from 16 residues. CDR3 region: CASSLRLAGARETQYF. Written as DNA, the CDR3 is TGTGCCAGCAGCCTCCGACTAGCGGGAGCCCGGGAGACCCAGTACTTC.

This clone was found a few times. The chain uses TRBV10-1 and TRBJ2-1, with D perhaps assigned TRBD1 or TRBD2 (5 bases each). V was clipped by 5 bases and J by 9 bases, with 17 bases between them. This CDR3 has 14 residues. CDR1 is WNHNN, CDR2 SYGVQD, per germline (reference sequence). The CDR3 DNA sequence: TGCGCCAGCAGTCGGGACCCCTCTTCGGGTGAGCAGTTCTTC. Its protein is CASSRDPSSGEQFF.

J is TRBJ1-2 and V is TRBV29-1; TRBD1 agrees at 7 bases. The ends lost 5 bases at V and 3 bases at J; junction bases unmatched: 15. Germline V gene data show CDR1 as SQVTM and CDR2 as ANQGSEA. The CDR3 loop spans 16 amino acids. CDR3 DNA sequence: TGCAGCGTTCCCACTGACAGGGACATGCTCTACTATGGCTACACCTTC. Its translation is CSVPTDRDMLYYGYTF.

This clone was picked up one time. The V call is TRBV5-5, the J call TRBJ1-5; D not resolved. Germline assignment: CDR1 SGHKS and CDR2 YYEKEE (reference sequence). V gave up 2 bases and J gave up 5 bases, with 8 bases separating them. This CDR3 is 13 amino acids long. The CDR3 region is CASSFSTDQPQHF. Here the CDR3 DNA reads TGTGCCAGCAGCTTCTCGACGGATCAGCCCCAGCATTTT.

There are a few counts of this clone. The V call is TRBV4-1, the J call TRBJ1-4; D might be TRBD1 (5 bases). The CDR3 contains 17 residues. The germline V gene has CDR1 MGHRA and CDR2 YSYEKL. Trimming left V 1 base short and J 4 bases short, with 16 bases between. In DNA, the CDR3 is TGCGCCAGCAGCCAAGTTTTAGGGGATGCGTTTAATGAAAAACTGTTTTTT. Protein product: CASSQVLGDAFNEKLFF.

As to this clone: This CDR3 is also generated by other DNA sequences in the sample. The V and J genes are TRBV5-1 and TRBJ2-5; D remains ambiguous. Germline CDR1 and CDR2: SGHRS and YFSETQ. The CDR3 contains 13 residues. Trimming stripped 0 bases from V and 3 bases from J, with 6 bases between. The CDR3 is CASSLGPKETQYF. DNA for the CDR3: TGCGCCAGCAGCTTGGGGCCTAAAGAGACCCAGTACTTC.

The gene calls are TRBV5-1 and TRBJ2-3; D is ambiguous. Germline CDR1 is SGHRS and CDR2 is YFSETQ. The V and J ends lost 0 bases and 3 bases respectively, with 14 bases between them. There are 16 residues in the CDR3. The CDR3 nucleotides read TGCGCCAGCAGCTTGGCGCTATCGGCGGCAACAGATACGCAGTATTTT. It encodes CASSLALSAATDTQYF.

This chain links TRBV30 with TRBJ1-1, with D unresolved. CDR1 and CDR2 from the germline V gene are GTSNPN and SVGIG (reference sequence). V shed 3 bases and J shed 5 bases, with 10 bases lying between them. This CDR3 has 12 amino acids. The CDR3 here is CAWSPLRTEAFF. The CDR3 region has the DNA TGTGCCTGGAGCCCTCTGAGGACTGAAGCTTTCTTT.

The V call is TRBV2, the J call TRBJ2-1; D unresolved. This CDR3 comprises 13 residues. V was shortened by 4 bases and J by 0 bases, with 4 bases between the two germline ends. Germline CDR1 is SNHLY and CDR2 is FYNNEI. CDR3 in amino acids: CASSVVSYNEQFF. The CDR3 DNA reads as TGTGCCAGCAGTGTAGTCTCCTACAATGAGCAGTTCTTC.

Remarks on this clone: The same CDR3 is also encoded by other DNA sequences in this sample. This sequence joins TRBV6-5 and TRBJ1-1; maybe TRBD1 (5 bases). Germline V gene sequence: CDR1 MNHEY, CDR2 SVGAGI. Trimming took 2 bases from V and 2 from J, leaving 9 bases between them. This CDR3 has 14 amino acids. CDR3 DNA: TGTGCCAGCAGTTACGGGCAGGGTAACACTGAAGCTTTCTTT. This sequence encodes CASSYGQGNTEAFF.

The J gene is TRBJ1-2, the V gene TRBV28; D perhaps matches TRBD1 (6 bases). Germline lookup yields CDR1 MDHEN and CDR2 SYDVKM. V gave up 6 bases and J gave up 3 bases, with 17 bases separating them. CDR3 size: 15 residues. CDR3 nucleotide sequence: TGTGCCAGCAGACCGGACAGCACGCTTTACTATGGCTACACCTTC. Its translation: CASRPDSTLYYGYTF.

This clone has only one observation. The rearrangement links TRBV7-2 to TRBJ1-1; D ambiguous. The CDR3 is made up of 15 amino acids. The germline V and J ends were trimmed by 4 bases and 1 base, with 13 bases remaining between them. Germline CDR1 is SGHTA and CDR2 is FQGNSA. The chain's CDR3 is CASSSVLGGNTEAFF. CDR3 sequence (DNA): TGTGCCAGCAGCTCCGTCCTGGGCGGGAACACTGAAGCTTTCTTT.